Shown below are 9 T cell receptor beta chains from a single sample sequenced in a study of T cell clones after liver transplantation. The table came from immunoSEQ multiplex PCR; TCRdb's copy has only in-frame clones and leaves some out. This table has some 110,000 clones, approximately 78% appearing once. The sequencing used CD4+ T cells from blood, collected before liver transplant. These receptor sequences come from a human donor who received a liver transplant.

V usage is TRBV5-1 and J usage is TRBJ1-1; D is perhaps TRBD1 (5 bases). Germline values: CDR1 SGHRS, CDR2 YFSETQ. This CDR3 has 16 residues. V lost 4 bases and J 1 base, leaving 17 bases between the germline ends. The CDR3 region has the DNA TGCGCCAGCAGCCCCCGGGGCCTCCGGGAGAACACTGAAGCTTTCTTT. It translates to CASSPRGLRENTEAFF.

This chain joins TRBV28 and TRBJ2-2; TRBD2 might be the D (6 bases). Trimming took 3 bases from V and 0 from J, leaving 11 bases between them. The germline V gene has CDR1 MDHEN and CDR2 SYDVKM. The length of the CDR3 is 16 residues. The CDR3 loop is CASSLLATPNTGELFF. In DNA, the CDR3 is TGTGCCAGCAGTTTGCTAGCGACACCGAACACCGGGGAGCTGTTTTTT.

In its sample, this clone was seen once. Here the CDR3 DNA reads TGCGCCAGCAGCCAAGGACCCCGCGGGAGCTCCTACAATGAGCAGTTCTTC. Amino acids: CASSQGPRGSSYNEQFF. This sequence joins TRBV4-1 and TRBJ2-1; 7 bases line up with TRBD2. The trim removed 1 base at V and 0 bases at J, leaving 6 bases unmatched. This CDR3 contains 17 residues. Germline-derived CDR1 and CDR2 are MGHRA and YSYEKL.

This clone was counted once. The rearrangement uses TRBV19 and TRBJ1-2; 11 positions agree with TRBD1. The V segment lost 7 bases and the J segment 3 bases; nucleotides outside the gene matches: 4. There are 14 residues in the CDR3. CDR1 and CDR2 from the germline V gene are LNHDA and SQIVND (reference sequence). CDR3 nucleotides: TGTGCCAGTACCCCGGGACAGGGGGACTATGGCTACACCTTC. Residues: CASTPGQGDYGYTF.

The V call is TRBV4-1, the J call TRBJ2-1, with D possibly TRBD2 on 5 matching bases. Trimming pared 4 bases from V and 2 bases from J, leaving 15 bases between. This CDR3 has 16 amino acids. CDR1 and CDR2 (germline): MGHRA, YSYEKL. DNA of the CDR3: TGCGCCAGCAGCCCAAGGGAACTAGGACCCTACAATGAGCAGTTCTTC. This encodes CASSPRELGPYNEQFF.

This rearrangement joins TRBV29-1 to TRBJ2-3; D could derive from TRBD1 or TRBD2 (5 bases each). CDR3 size: 10 residues. Trimming took 7 bases from V and 4 from J, leaving 6 bases between them. CDR1 is SQVTM and CDR2 is ANQGSEA in the germline V gene. The CDR3 sequence is CSAGPDTQYF. Written as DNA, the CDR3 is TGCAGCGCGGGACCAGATACGCAGTATTTT.

The chain couples TRBV5-6 to TRBJ2-5; TRBD1 or TRBD2 may be the D gene (5 bases each). With 1 base removed from V and 5 bases from J, the gap between germline ends came to 9 bases. This CDR3 region has 13 residues. Per the germline V gene, CDR1 is SGHDT and CDR2 is YYEEEE. In DNA, the CDR3 is TGTGCCAGCAGCTTGCCGGGGACGGAGACCCAGTACTTC. This translates into CASSLPGTETQYF.

The J gene is TRBJ1-5, the V gene TRBV27, with 8 bases that match TRBD1. The junction had 11 bases not matched to a gene; V was cut back by 1 base and J by 6 bases. The CDR3 contains 17 residues. Germline lookup yields CDR1 MNHEY and CDR2 SMNVEV (reference sequence). The DNA for the CDR3 is TGTGCCAGCAGTTTATTAGGGGCAGGGGGCTTACGTCAGCCCCAGCATTTT. It specifies CASSLLGAGGLRQPQHF.

The chain couples TRBV25-1 to TRBJ2-3, with 8 bases aligning to TRBD1. Germline V gene lookup returns CDR1 MGHDK and CDR2 SYGVNS. J gave up 1 base and V 0 bases, and 3 bases lay outside the gene matches. The CDR3 contains 16 residues. CDR3 sequence (DNA): TGTGCCAGCAGTGAATACCAGGGGGCGCGCACAGATACGCAGTATTTT. Protein: CASSEYQGARTDTQYF.